The 29 T cell receptor beta chains given below trace back to one sample, sequenced in a study of immune evolution from preneoplasia to lung adenocarcinoma. Using immunoSEQ multiplex PCR, the repertoire was profiled, and TCRdb retains in-frame clones only, with some absent. The profile shows over 30,000 clones, about 73% of them singletons. The specimen sequenced was FFPE invasive lung adenocarcinoma tissue. The receptor source for this set is a person between 60 and 69 years old with lung adenocarcinoma.

V usage is TRBV29-1 and J usage is TRBJ1-1, with 7 bases aligning to TRBD1. The CDR3 covers 13 residues. The germline V gene encodes CDR1 SQVTM and CDR2 ANQGSEA. The trim removed 7 bases at V and 1 base at J, leaving 6 bases unmatched. As DNA, the CDR3 is TGCAGCGCCCCCGGACAGGCGAACACTGAAGCTTTCTTT. It codes for CSAPGQANTEAFF.

This clone appeared once. This chain joins TRBV28 and TRBJ1-4; D ambiguous. The CDR3 runs 13 residues. V lost 3 bases and J lost 8, with 10 bases in between. CDR1 is MDHEN, CDR2 SYDVKM, per germline. CDR3 sequence (DNA): TGTGCCAGCAGTTTCCTGGGAGAGGAAAAACTGTTTTTT. Its protein product is CASSFLGEEKLFF. Combining the CDR3 with reference TRBV28 and TRBJ1-4 gives the whole variable domain DVKVTQSSRYLVKRTGEKVFLECVQDMDHENMFWYRQDPGLGLRLIYFSYDVKMKEKGDIPEGYSVSREKKERFSLILESASTNQTSMYLCASSFLGEEKLFFGSGTQLSVL.

The J gene is TRBJ2-4, the V gene TRBV2; TRBD1 matches 9 bases. The germline V gene encodes CDR1 SNHLY and CDR2 FYNNEI. The V and J ends lost 7 bases and 2 bases, in that order; junction bases with no gene match: 6. The CDR3 runs to 15 residues. As DNA, the CDR3 is TGTGCCAGCAACTCACAGGGGGCTCCCAAAAACATTCAGTACTTC. Amino acid sequence: CASNSQGAPKNIQYF.

A few counts support this clone. The same CDR3 also results from other DNA sequences found in this sample. The CDR3 nucleotides read TGTGCCAGCAGCGTAGCTGCGGGGGGACAGGAGACCCAGTACTTC. Its protein is CASSVAAGGQETQYF. This chain connects TRBV9 to TRBJ2-5; D may be TRBD2 (8 bases). The CDR3 totals 15 residues. Trimming removed 0 bases from V and 5 bases from J, with 14 bases in between. Germline V gene sequence: CDR1 SGDLS, CDR2 YYNGEE. Full variable domain (missing parts from reference TRBV9 and TRBJ2-5): DSGVTQTPKHLITATGQRVTLRCSPRSGDLSVYWYQQSLDQGLQFLIQYYNGEERAKGNILERFSAQQFPDLHSELNLSSLELGDSALYFCASSVAAGGQETQYFGPGTRLLVL.

This chain connects TRBV28 to TRBJ2-5, with 10 bases aligning to TRBD1. The junction had 4 bases not matched to a gene; V was cut back by 6 bases and J by 6 bases. Germline V gene data show CDR1 as MDHEN and CDR2 as SYDVKM. CDR3 length equals 13 residues. In DNA, the CDR3 is TGTGCCAGCAGCCGACAGGGGGCGCAGACCCAGTACTTC. The encoded protein is CASSRQGAQTQYF.

The V call is TRBV7-9, the J call TRBJ2-7; tentatively, D is TRBD2 (6 bases). CDR3 size: 14 residues. The V end was cut by 5 bases, the J end by 2 bases, with 13 bases between. Germline-derived CDR1 and CDR2 are SEHNR and FQNEAQ (reference sequence). The CDR3 DNA is TGTGCCAGCAGCCCTCCGGCGGGGCCCTACGAGCAGTACTTC. It encodes CASSPPAGPYEQYF.

This chain links TRBV5-6 with TRBJ1-4; D may be TRBD1 (5 bases). Trimming took off 3 bases at V and 5 bases at J, with 17 bases between the two ends. The germline gives CDR1 SGHDT, CDR2 YYEEEE. There are 16 residues in the CDR3. The CDR3 nucleotides are TGTGCCAGCAGCTACCGAATGGGACGGTTAAATGAAAAACTGTTTTTT. Protein: CASSYRMGRLNEKLFF.

This clone appeared a few times. The chain couples TRBV15 to TRBJ2-5; D is possibly TRBD2 (5 bases). CDR3 size: 14 residues. The V and J ends lost 0 bases and 4 bases respectively, with 9 bases between them. Germline CDR1 reads LNHNV; CDR2 reads YYDKDF (reference sequence). Written as DNA, the CDR3 is TGTGCCACCAGCAGAGATGTGGCGGGAGAGACCCAGTACTTC. Translation: CATSRDVAGETQYF. Together with reference TRBV15 and TRBJ2-5, the CDR3 gives the full variable domain: DAMVIQNPRYQVTQFGKPVTLSCSQTLNHNVMYWYQQKSSQAPKLLFHYYDKDFNNEADTPDNFQSRRPNTSFCFLDIRSPGLGDTAMYLCATSRDVAGETQYFGPGTRLLVL.

The chain joins TRBV23-1 to TRBJ2-7; D is unresolved. TRBV23-1 qualifies as an ORF whose function is uncertain. This CDR3 has 14 residues. Between the trimmed V and J ends, which lost 3 bases and 3 bases, there was a span of 12 bases. The chain's CDR3 is CASSHRPVRYEQYF. In DNA form, the CDR3 reads TGCGCCAGCAGTCACCGCCCGGTCCGCTACGAGCAGTACTTC.

This chain uses TRBV7-2 with TRBJ2-3, with D unclear. Germline CDR1 is SGHTA and CDR2 is FQGNSA. Between the trimmed V and J ends, which lost 7 bases and 5 bases, there was a span of 7 bases. The CDR3 is 11 amino acids. The CDR3 bases are TGTGCCAGCACCATAGGAGATACGCAGTATTTT. It yields the protein CASTIGDTQYF.

This clone showed up just a few times. This chain joins TRBV6-5 and TRBJ2-7; D remains unclear. This CDR3 contains 15 residues. Germline CDR1 is MNHEY and CDR2 is SVGAGI. Trimming cost V 2 bases and J 0 bases, with 11 bases left between them. CDR3 nucleotide sequence: TGTGCCAGCAGTTACGGCTTGGGCAACTCCTACGAGCAGTACTTC. Its translation is CASSYGLGNSYEQYF.

This rearrangement joins TRBV5-1 to TRBJ1-2; D might be TRBD1 (6 bases). Trimming removed 5 bases from V and 3 bases from J, with 11 bases in between. CDR1 is SGHRS, CDR2 YFSETQ, per germline. CDR3 length equals 13 residues. The CDR3 nucleotides are TGCGCCAGCAGATACAGGGATTACTATGGCTACACCTTC. Protein product: CASRYRDYYGYTF.

As to this clone: A much larger clone is a single base away; this may be a read error. The V gene is TRBV7-9, the J gene TRBJ1-1; D unclear. V was trimmed by 5 bases and J by 11 bases, leaving 15 bases between them. This CDR3 comprises 12 residues. CDR1 and CDR2 from the germline V gene are SEHNR and FQNEAQ (reference sequence). The CDR3 sequence: CASSPSAQTAFF. In DNA form, the CDR3 reads TGTGCCAGCAGCCCCTCAGCCCAGACGGCTTTCTTT.

V gene TRBV2 combines with J gene TRBJ2-7, with 9 bases that match TRBD2. The CDR3 length is 17 residues. J was trimmed by 3 bases and V by 6 bases; bases with no gene match: 15. The germline gives CDR1 SNHLY, CDR2 FYNNEI. DNA of the CDR3: TGTGCCAGCAGACCTCCGGGACTAGCAAGGGACCTCTACGAGCAGTACTTC. Its protein is CASRPPGLARDLYEQYF.

V usage is TRBV28 and J usage is TRBJ1-4; TRBD1 matches 8 bases. Germline V gene sequence: CDR1 MDHEN, CDR2 SYDVKM. J was trimmed by 8 bases and V by 4 bases; bases with no gene match: 9. This CDR3 is 15 amino acids long. The CDR3 region is CASSSPGGSREKLFF. In nucleotides, the CDR3 is TGTGCCAGCAGTTCCCCAGGGGGCAGTCGGGAAAAACTGTTTTTT.

The rearrangement joins TRBV20-1 to TRBJ1-4; no clear D gene. Germline lookup yields CDR1 DFQATT and CDR2 SNEGSKA (reference sequence). V was pared by 7 bases and J by 8 bases, with 11 bases between. The length of the CDR3 is 11 residues. The CDR3 sequence is CSGKGGEKLFF. The CDR3 bases are TGCAGTGGAAAGGGCGGGGAAAAACTGTTTTTT.

The chain recombines TRBV4-2 with TRBJ1-3; D gene unclear. Germline CDR1 reads LGHNA; CDR2 reads YNFKEQ. This CDR3 has 16 residues. Trimming took off 4 bases at V and 0 bases at J, with 13 bases between the two ends. In DNA form, the CDR3 reads TGTGCCAGCAGCCTGGTCCGGGGAACCTCTGGAAACACCATATATTTT. Protein: CASSLVRGTSGNTIYF.

The chain couples TRBV5-1 to TRBJ1-4, with TRBD1 as a possible D gene (5 bases). V was cut by 8 bases and J by 8 bases, with 22 bases left in between. This CDR3 has 15 residues. The germline CDR1 and CDR2 sequences are SGHRS and YFSETQ. CDR3 coding DNA: TGCGCCAGTGCTTTTACGCCAGGGAATGGGGAAAAACTGTTTTTT. Amino acid sequence: CASAFTPGNGEKLFF. Looking up the rest from reference TRBV5-1 and TRBJ1-4 gives the full variable domain: KAGVTQTPRYLIKTRGQQVTLSCSPISGHRSVSWYQQTPGQGLQFLFEYFSETQRNKGNFPGRFSGRQFSNSRSEMNVSTLELGDSALYLCASAFTPGNGEKLFFGSGTQLSVL.

The rearrangement links TRBV19 to TRBJ1-2, with D uncertain. The length of the CDR3 is 15 residues. Trimming removed 6 bases at V and 4 bases at J, with 18 bases between. CDR1 LNHDA and CDR2 SQIVND come from the germline V gene (reference sequence). CDR3 sequence (DNA): TGTGCCAGTAGAGACTCTGATACCCGGGGCTATGGCTACACCTTC. It specifies CASRDSDTRGYGYTF.

This sequence joins TRBV7-2 and TRBJ2-1; 12 bases line up with TRBD2. The CDR3 is 14 residues long. The trim removed 4 bases at V and 9 bases at J, leaving 4 bases unmatched. CDR1 and CDR2 (germline): SGHTA, FQGNSA. The CDR3 here is CASSSGLAGGEQFF. For the CDR3, the DNA is TGTGCCAGCAGCTCGGGACTAGCGGGCGGTGAGCAGTTCTTC.

This clone qualifies as medium-sized (0.01 to 0.1%). The gene calls are TRBV28 and TRBJ1-1; D not resolved. The CDR3 consists of 13 residues. Trimming shortened V by 6 bases and J by 5 bases, and 13 bases separated the two germline ends. Germline CDR1 reads MDHEN; CDR2 reads SYDVKM. The CDR3 DNA reads as TGTGCCAGCAGGGAGTATCGATGGACTGAAGCTTTCTTT. The encoded protein is CASREYRWTEAFF.

This sequence joins TRBV27 and TRBJ1-1, with D perhaps TRBD1 (6 bases). V was clipped by 6 bases and J by 3 bases, with 8 bases between them. CDR3 length: 12 amino acids. The germline V gene has CDR1 MNHEY and CDR2 SMNVEV (reference sequence). The CDR3 spells CASRGAYTEAFF. CDR3 nucleotides: TGTGCCAGCAGGGGGGCGTACACTGAAGCTTTCTTT.

J is TRBJ2-7 and V is TRBV5-1; D might be TRBD1 (6 bases). From germline, CDR1 is SGHRS and CDR2 YFSETQ. Trimming shortened V by 2 bases and J by 3 bases, and 9 bases separated the two germline ends. The CDR3 sequence is 13 residues long. The CDR3 reads CASSFNRDYEQYF. The CDR3 DNA follows: TGCGCCAGCAGCTTCAACAGGGACTACGAGCAGTACTTC.

This sequence joins TRBV18 and TRBJ2-1, with 12 bases lining up with TRBD2. CDR3 length equals 17 residues. Germline values: CDR1 KGHSH, CDR2 LQKENI. V lost 0 bases, J lost 5 bases, and 5 bases stayed unmatched. The CDR3 DNA is TGTGCCAGCTCACCACCGAGGCTAGCGGGAGGGGACAATGAGCAGTTCTTC. This sequence encodes CASSPPRLAGGDNEQFF.

This clone was found once. CDR3 protein: CASSVRTGNYEQYF. The CDR3 nucleotides read TGTGCCAGCAGTGTCCGGACAGGGAACTACGAGCAGTACTTC. The chain links TRBV6-1 to TRBJ2-7; 8 bases match TRBD1. CDR3 size: 14 residues. V trimming: 4 bases; J trimming: 3 bases; junction bases outside the gene matches: 5. CDR1 is MNHNS and CDR2 is SASEGT in the germline V gene.

This clone is classed as medium-sized. The chain combines TRBV7-9 with TRBJ2-5; 10 bases are a match to TRBD2. CDR1 is SEHNR and CDR2 is FQNEAQ in the germline V gene (reference sequence). J gave up 4 bases and V 6 bases, and 11 bases lay outside the gene matches. The CDR3 loop spans 16 amino acids. The DNA of the CDR3 is TGTGCCAGCAGTCCAGACAGCGGGAGGGAACTAGAGACCCAGTACTTC. Translation: CASSPDSGRELETQYF.

The rearrangement uses TRBV19 and TRBJ2-1; no clear D. The CDR3 extends over 12 amino acids. V was pared by 4 bases and J by 8 bases, with 9 bases between. The germline V gene encodes CDR1 LNHDA and CDR2 SQIVND (reference sequence). CDR3 coding DNA: TGTGCCAGTAGTAGCCTTAACGATGAGCAGTTCTTC. This sequence encodes CASSSLNDEQFF.

The V call is TRBV28, the J call TRBJ1-5; TRBD1 might be the D (5 bases). There are 13 residues in the CDR3. Trimming stripped 7 bases from V and 1 base from J, with 8 bases between. Germline assignment: CDR1 MDHEN and CDR2 SYDVKM. The CDR3 loop is CASTGDSNQPQHF. The CDR3 coding sequence is TGTGCCAGCACGGGGGACAGCAATCAGCCCCAGCATTTT.

The chain employs TRBV19 and TRBJ2-1, with a weak D call TRBD1 (6 bases). Trimming stripped 9 bases from V and 2 bases from J, with 14 bases between. This CDR3 has 14 residues. From germline, CDR1 is LNHDA and CDR2 SQIVND (reference sequence). The DNA for the CDR3 is TGTGCCAGCTCCGGGACAAGTCCCTACAATGAGCAGTTCTTC. Its translation: CASSGTSPYNEQFF. The full variable domain, in which reference TRBV19 and TRBJ2-1 provide the parts outside the CDR3, is DGGITQSPKYLFRKEGQNVTLSCEQNLNHDAMYWYRQDPGQGLRLIYYSQIVNDFQKGDIAEGYSVSREKKESFPLTVTSAQKNPTAFYLCASSGTSPYNEQFFGPGTRLTVL.